This T cell receptor beta chain was recorded in a study of regulatory T cells in long-lasting Graves disease. The V end lost 4 bases, the J end lost 7 bases, and 13 bases lay between the germline ends. This CDR3 has 13 amino acids. Germline loops: CDR1 MNHEY, CDR2 SVGEGT. Documented time point: persistent/refractory GD, antithyroid drugs over 5 years with positive TRAb. PBMC-derived RNA was used for the TCR library. Arm-PCR with iRepertoire HTBI primers amplified the CDR3 regions for these TCR beta libraries. MiXCR, applied by TCRdb to the multiplex PCR reads, yields one record per CDR3 protein. The data hold approximately 400,000 distinct CDR3 sequences, with around 20% observed a single time.

The sequence was obtained from a female donor with Graves disease. Sequenced here: peripheral blood mononuclear cells (PBMCs), sampled when the disease was refractory, from a patient treated with antithyroid drugs. V usage is TRBV6-2 or TRBV6-3 and J usage is TRBJ1-2; D gene unclear. The DNA of the CDR3 is TGTGCCAGCAGTTCAACCACATGGACTGGCTACACCTTC. It is translated as CASSSTTWTGYTF.